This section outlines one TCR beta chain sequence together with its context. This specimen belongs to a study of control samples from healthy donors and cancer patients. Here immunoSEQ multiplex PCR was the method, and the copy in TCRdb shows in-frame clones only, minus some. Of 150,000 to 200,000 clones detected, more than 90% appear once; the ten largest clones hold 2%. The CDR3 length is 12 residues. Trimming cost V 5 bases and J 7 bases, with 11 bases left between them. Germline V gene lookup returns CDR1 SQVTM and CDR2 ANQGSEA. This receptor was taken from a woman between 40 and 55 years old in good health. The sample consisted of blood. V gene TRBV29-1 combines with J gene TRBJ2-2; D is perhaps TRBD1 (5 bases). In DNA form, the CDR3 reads TGCAGCGTTTGGCAGGGCGGCGGGGAGCTGTTTTTT. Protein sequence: CSVWQGGGELFF.